This paragraph covers one T cell receptor (beta chain) sequence. Its antigen remains unknown. Scientists made TCR beta libraries using quantitative 5'-RACE with molecular barcodes. In TCRdb, the 5' RACE reads were re-called with MiXCR into one record per CDR3 protein. The table shows 240,000 or so distinct CDR3 sequences, with approximately 12% occurring only once. The data were obtained in a study of CD8 T cells in ankylosing spondylitis. Study results and caveats: The study identified a TCR beta motif of several highly homologous variants that appeared characteristic of ankylosing spondylitis blood. From matched ankylosing spondylitis synovial fluid, disease-linked clones were reportedly recovered at significantly enriched levels. Some of these motif variants have turned up before, in reports on reactive arthritis synovial fluid and blood.

Material: blood, either unsorted or a sorted T cell fraction (not recorded which). The sequence was obtained from a male donor with ankylosing spondylitis or in good health (not recorded which).

CDR3 sequence (DNA): TGTGCCAGCAGTAGAAGGGACACCGGGGAGCTGTTTTTT. Translation: CASSRRDTGELFF. The rearrangement links TRBV28 to TRBJ2-2; no firm D call. The CDR3 contains 13 residues. Germline CDR1 and CDR2: MDHEN and SYDVKM. Trimming took 5 bases from V and 3 from J, leaving 7 bases between them.